Shown below are 15 T cell receptor beta chains from a single sample sequenced in a study (dated by TCRdb to the mid-2010s). CD4+CD25+CD127-/low cells were isolated as Tregs. The protocol used for the library was 5' RACE. The sequencer listed for this sample is Illumina MiSeq. TCRdb handled the public reads itself, with Q25 trimming in fastp and clone calling in MiXCR, and kept productive beta chains. Rows are unified per CDR3 protein, each entry keeping the most common DNA and genes. The sample includes about 43,000 distinct CDR3 sequences, with roughly 23% observed a single time. The ten largest clones take up about 4.5% of the sample. Sequencing used Tregs sorted from a lymph node. All receptors come from a female donor with breast cancer.

To note about this clonotype: This may come from a read error, since a much larger clone is one base off. The chain joins TRBV10-3 to TRBJ2-7; tentatively, D is TRBD1 (5 bases). CDR3 length: 11 amino acids. Germline lookup yields CDR1 ENHRY and CDR2 SYGVKD. Trimming cost V 8 bases and J 7 bases, with 12 bases left between them. This chain's CDR3 is CAIGAANEQYF. CDR3 DNA: TGTGCCATCGGGGCGGCGAATGAGCAGTACTTC.

This clonotype was observed a few times. The chain recombines TRBV9 with TRBJ2-5; 8 bases are shared with TRBD2. The CDR3 sequence is 15 residues long. Trimming cost V 0 bases and J 5 bases; bases outside gene matches: 6. Germline CDR1 reads SGDLS; CDR2 reads YYNGEE. The CDR3 nucleotides are TGTGCCAGCAGCGTAGATTACGGGAGGGCCGAGACCCAGTACTTC. It is translated as CASSVDYGRAETQYF.

This clonotype was counted between two and nine times. Possible read error: a much larger clone is one base away. V gene TRBV20-1 combines with J gene TRBJ2-7; D is perhaps TRBD1 or TRBD2 (6 bases each). Germline V gene sequence: CDR1 DFQATT, CDR2 SNEGSKA (reference sequence). This CDR3 has 16 residues. V was shortened by 5 bases and J by 0 bases, with 20 bases between the two germline ends. CDR3 residues: CSAGVLGGGSSYEQYF. The CDR3 coding sequence is TGCAGTGCTGGCGTTTTAGGGGGAGGATCCTCCTACGAGCAGTACTTC.

The chain is built from TRBV12-3 or TRBV12-4 and TRBJ1-5, with 8 bases identical to TRBD1. The CDR3 has 13 residues. V was clipped by 6 bases and J by 7 bases; unmatched bases: 5. The CDR3 region is CASSGQGSQPQHF. The CDR3 nucleotides read TGTGCCAGCAGCGGACAGGGCAGCCAGCCCCAGCATTTT.

This clonotype occurred many times. This chain joins TRBV4-2 and TRBJ2-2, with TRBD1 as a possible D gene (5 bases). CDR1 and CDR2 (germline): LGHNA, YNFKEQ. V gave up 3 bases and J gave up 4 bases, with 18 bases separating them. The CDR3 has 17 amino acids. The CDR3 bases are TGTGCCAGCAGCCACGGCGGCTCCATTAGGGGCACCGGGGAGCTGTTTTTT. It translates to CASSHGGSIRGTGELFF.

This clonotype was found many times. The chain is built from TRBV12-3 or TRBV12-4 and TRBJ2-1; D is unclear. V was trimmed by 1 base and J by 11 bases, leaving 9 bases between them. The CDR3 has 12 amino acids. CDR3 region: CASSLVQEKQFF. The CDR3 bases are TGTGCCAGCAGTTTAGTCCAGGAGAAGCAGTTCTTC.

At least ten counts were recorded for this clonotype. The chain links TRBV10-3 to TRBJ1-5; D call uncertain. The V end was cut by 6 bases, the J end by 5 bases, with 11 bases between. The CDR3 contains 13 residues. Germline CDR1 and CDR2: ENHRY and SYGVKD. The CDR3 region is CAISPTVYQPQHF. CDR3 in DNA: TGTGCCATCAGCCCGACGGTTTATCAGCCCCAGCATTTT.

The J gene is TRBJ2-7, the V gene TRBV4-1; D uncertain. Germline CDR1 and CDR2: MGHRA and YSYEKL. Trimming took 0 bases from V and 7 from J, leaving 10 bases between them. CDR3 length equals 13 residues. The CDR3: CASSQERGGEQYF. The CDR3 region has the DNA TGCGCCAGCAGCCAAGAGCGAGGTGGGGAGCAGTACTTC.

This clonotype was found a few times. The J gene is TRBJ2-1, the V gene TRBV7-9, with 9 bases identical to TRBD1. Germline CDR1 and CDR2: SEHNR and FQNEAQ (reference sequence). There are 16 residues in the CDR3. V trimming: 4 bases; J trimming: 3 bases; junction bases outside the gene matches: 7. The CDR3 DNA sequence: TGTGCCAGCAGCTCCGGGACAGGGTTCGACTACAATGAGCAGTTCTTC. It codes for CASSSGTGFDYNEQFF.

This clonotype was seen once. The chain carries TRBV5-1 and TRBJ2-2; TRBD2 agrees at 7 bases. V lost 4 bases and J lost 5; bases outside the gene matches: 11. The CDR3 covers 16 residues. Germline V gene data show CDR1 as SGHRS and CDR2 as YFSETQ. The CDR3 here is CASSHAAGVGTGELFF. The CDR3 DNA sequence: TGCGCCAGCAGCCACGCCGCGGGAGTGGGTACCGGGGAGCTGTTTTTT.

Many counts were recorded for this clonotype. The chain couples TRBV20-1 to TRBJ2-1, with D maybe TRBD2 (6 bases). V lost 6 bases and J 3 bases, leaving 15 bases between the germline ends. Germline V gives CDR1 DFQATT, CDR2 SNEGSKA (reference sequence). The CDR3 runs to 14 residues. DNA for the CDR3: TGCAGTGCCCCCCAGCCGGGACTCTACAATGAGCAGTTCTTC. This sequence encodes CSAPQPGLYNEQFF.

This clonotype was seen a handful of times. The chain joins TRBV5-1 to TRBJ2-3; no firm D call. The CDR3 has 17 residues. The V gene lost 0 bases and the J gene lost 0 bases, with 14 bases spanning the gap. Germline V gene data show CDR1 as SGHRS and CDR2 as YFSETQ. CDR3 in amino acids: CASSLASGLSSTDTQYF. In nucleotides, the CDR3 is TGCGCCAGCAGCTTGGCCAGTGGCTTATCTAGCACAGATACGCAGTATTTT.

This clonotype was seen at least ten times. The chain is built from TRBV10-3 and TRBJ2-5; 9 bases fit TRBD2. The CDR3 is 15 residues long. Per the germline V gene, CDR1 is ENHRY and CDR2 is SYGVKD. The CDR3 loop is CATGGIAGVGETQYF. The CDR3 DNA reads TGTGCGACCGGGGGTATAGCGGGAGTTGGGGAGACCCAGTACTTC.

V gene TRBV27 combines with J gene TRBJ2-7; possibly TRBD2 for D (5 bases). The V gene's germline CDR1 is MNHEY and CDR2 SMNVEV (reference sequence). V shed 6 bases and J shed 3 bases, with 15 bases lying between them. The CDR3 is 14 amino acids. The CDR3 DNA sequence: TGTGCCAGCAGGGTCGGGGTATCGGGCTACGAGCAGTACTTC. Translation gives CASRVGVSGYEQYF.

This clonotype was seen more than once but under ten times. The V and J genes are TRBV3-1 and TRBJ2-5; 7 bases are a match to TRBD2. CDR3 length: 14 residues. Germline loops: CDR1 LGHDT, CDR2 YNNKEL (reference sequence). After removal of 4 bases from V and 2 bases from J, the junction contained 4 bases not matched to a gene. Written as DNA, the CDR3 is TGTGCCAGCAGCCCCTCTAGCGGTCAAGAGACCCAGTACTTC. Its protein is CASSPSSGQETQYF.